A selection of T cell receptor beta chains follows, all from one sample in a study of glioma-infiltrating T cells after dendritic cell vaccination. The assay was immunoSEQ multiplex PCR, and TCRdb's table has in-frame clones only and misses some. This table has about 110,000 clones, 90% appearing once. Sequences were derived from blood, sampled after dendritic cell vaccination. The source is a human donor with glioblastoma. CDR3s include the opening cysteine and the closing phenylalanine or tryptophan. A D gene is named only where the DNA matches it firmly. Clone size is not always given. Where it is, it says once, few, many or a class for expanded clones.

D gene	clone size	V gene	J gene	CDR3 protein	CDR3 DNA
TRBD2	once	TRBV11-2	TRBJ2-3	CASSPTSATQYF	TGTGCCAGCAGCCCGACTAGCGCTACGCAGTATTTT
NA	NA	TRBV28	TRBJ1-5	CASSLTDNQPQHF	TGTGCCAGCAGTTTGACAGACAATCAGCCCCAGCATTTT
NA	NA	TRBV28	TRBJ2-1	CASSHGLPPNEQFF	TGTGCCAGCAGTCATGGACTGCCCCCCAATGAGCAGTTCTTC
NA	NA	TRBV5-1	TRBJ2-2	CATGQGTGELFF	TGCGCCACCGGTCAGGGGACCGGGGAGCTGTTTTTT
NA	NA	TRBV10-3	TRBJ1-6	CAISGGAGVSPLHF	TGTGCCATCAGTGGGGGAGCAGGGGTGTCACCCCTCCACTTT
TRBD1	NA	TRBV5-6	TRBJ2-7	CASSFGTGGYEQYF	TGTGCCAGCAGCTTTGGGACAGGGGGCTACGAGCAGTACTTC
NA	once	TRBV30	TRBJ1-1	CAWSRQQNTEAFF	TGTGCCTGGAGCCGACAGCAAAACACTGAAGCTTTCTTT
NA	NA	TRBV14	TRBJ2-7	CASSVFPYYEQYF	TGTGCCAGCAGCGTATTCCCGTACTACGAGCAGTACTTC
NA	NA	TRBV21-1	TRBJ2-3	CASSKVLAGGPYTDTQYF	TGTGCCAGCAGCAAAGTACTAGCGGGGGGACCTTACACAGATACGCAGTATTTT
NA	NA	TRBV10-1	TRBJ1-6	CASSDPLTGTKTILNSPLHF	TGCGCCAGCAGTGACCCTCTCACCGGGACAAAGACTATCCTGAATTCACCCCTCCACTTT
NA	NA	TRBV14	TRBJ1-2	CASSQIRGGYTF	TGTGCCAGCAGCCAAATCCGAGGGGGCTACACCTTC
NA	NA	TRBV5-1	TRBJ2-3	CASSLRRADTQYF	TGCGCCAGCAGCTTGAGACGGGCAGATACGCAGTATTTT
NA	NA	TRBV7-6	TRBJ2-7	CASSLRPGGNEQYF	TGTGCCAGCAGCTTAAGGCCAGGAGGCAACGAGCAGTACTTC
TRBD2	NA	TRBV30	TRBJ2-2	CAWETGFSSGRPNTGELFF	TGTGCCTGGGAGACAGGGTTCTCCAGCGGGAGGCCGAACACCGGGGAGCTGTTTTTT
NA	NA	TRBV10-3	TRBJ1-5	CAISEGAAQPQHF	TGTGCCATCAGTGAGGGGGCGGCTCAGCCCCAGCATTTT
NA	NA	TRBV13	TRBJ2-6	CASSLVAGKISGANVLTF	TGTGCCAGCAGCTTAGTGGCAGGGAAAATCTCTGGGGCCAACGTCCTGACTTTC
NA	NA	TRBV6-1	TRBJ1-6	CASSGDLQGSYNSPLHF	TGTGCCAGCAGTGGGGACTTACAAGGCTCCTATAATTCCCCCCTCCACTTT
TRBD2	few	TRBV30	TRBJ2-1	CAWRALGLAGDNEQFF	TGTGCCTGGAGGGCCCTTGGACTAGCGGGAGACAATGAGCAGTTCTTC
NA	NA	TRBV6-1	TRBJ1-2	CASSPRLDGYTF	TGTGCCAGCAGTCCTCGGTTGGATGGCTACACCTTC
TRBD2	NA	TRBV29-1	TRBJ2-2	CSGGTSDSTGELFF	TGCAGCGGCGGGACTAGCGACTCCACCGGGGAGCTGTTTTTT
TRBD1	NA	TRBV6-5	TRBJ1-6	CASRAGQGRNSPLHF	TGTGCCAGCAGGGCGGGACAGGGTCGGAATTCACCCCTCCACTTT
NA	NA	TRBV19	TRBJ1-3	CASSVRVGNTIYF	TGTGCCAGTAGTGTCCGAGTTGGAAACACCATATATTTT
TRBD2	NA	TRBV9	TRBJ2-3	CASSRGPLAGATDTQYF	TGTGCCAGCAGCAGAGGCCCCCTAGCGGGGGCTACAGATACGCAGTATTTT
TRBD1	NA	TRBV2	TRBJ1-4	CASQDRAANEKLFF	TGTGCCAGCCAAGACAGGGCGGCTAATGAAAAACTGTTTTTT
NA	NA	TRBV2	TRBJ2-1	CASRLLVGVGDEQFF	TGTGCCAGCAGGCTACTAGTGGGAGTTGGCGATGAGCAGTTCTTC
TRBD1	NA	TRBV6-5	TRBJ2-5	CASSGQGAETQYF	TGTGCCAGCAGCGGACAGGGGGCCGAGACCCAGTACTTC
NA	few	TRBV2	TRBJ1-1	CASHRGANTEAFF	TGTGCCAGCCACCGTGGAGCGAACACTGAAGCTTTCTTT
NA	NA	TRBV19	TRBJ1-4	CASSMQSEKLFF	TGTGCCAGTAGTATGCAGTCTGAAAAACTGTTTTTT
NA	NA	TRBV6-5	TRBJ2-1	CASSPSRDNNEQFF	TGTGCCAGCAGTCCAAGCCGGGATAACAATGAGCAGTTCTTC
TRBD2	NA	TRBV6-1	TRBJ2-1	CATRLAGNEQFF	TGTGCCACCCGACTAGCGGGGAATGAGCAGTTCTTC
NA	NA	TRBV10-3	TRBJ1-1	CASTGSGFLNTEAFF	TGTGCCTCGACCGGGTCCGGTTTTTTGAACACTGAAGCTTTCTTT
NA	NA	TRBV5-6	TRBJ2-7	CASSVSHTGAYEQYF	TGTGCCAGCAGCGTCTCCCACACCGGGGCCTACGAGCAGTACTTC
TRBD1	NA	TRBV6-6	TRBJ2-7	CAVRGTGGHEQYF	TGTGCCGTCCGGGGGACAGGGGGACACGAGCAGTACTTC